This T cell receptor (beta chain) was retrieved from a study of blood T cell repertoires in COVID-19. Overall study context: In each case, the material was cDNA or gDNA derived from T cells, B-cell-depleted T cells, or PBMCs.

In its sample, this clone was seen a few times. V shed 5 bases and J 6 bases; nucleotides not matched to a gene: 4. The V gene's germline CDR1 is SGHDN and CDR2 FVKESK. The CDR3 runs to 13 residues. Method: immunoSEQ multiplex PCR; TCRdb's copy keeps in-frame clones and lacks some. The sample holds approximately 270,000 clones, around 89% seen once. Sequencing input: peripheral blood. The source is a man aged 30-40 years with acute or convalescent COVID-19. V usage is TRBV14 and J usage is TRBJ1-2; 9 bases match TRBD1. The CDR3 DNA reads TGTGCCAGCAGCAGACAGGGGGGAAATGGCTACACCTTC. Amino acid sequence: CASSRQGGNGYTF.